Given below is one T cell receptor (beta chain) in context. Its antigen remains unknown. Use of 60 Vbeta and 13 Jbeta primers characterized the PCR. Libraries were prepared by immunoSEQ multiplex PCR; TCRdb keeps only in-frame clonotypes and omits some of them. The repertoire holds more than 150,000 clones, with more than 65% as singletons. V shed 0 bases and J shed 4 bases, with 13 bases lying between them. This CDR3 has 16 amino acids. Germline CDR1 is SEHNR and CDR2 is FQNEAQ (reference sequence). The sample is drawn from a study of cytomegalovirus exposure and HLA in healthy donors. Study at large: The roughly 120 million unique TCR beta sequences, from roughly 170 million T cells, were found by an earlier analysis. Among the 300 to 500 genotyped donors, approximately 80% were placed in the Caucasian-associated ancestry cluster.

Study-wide points: Information on immune exposure was restricted to one variable (CMV serostatus).

V is TRBV7-9 and J is TRBJ2-1; maybe TRBD2 (6 bases). The clonotype comes from a man in his forties or fifties in good health and CMV-seropositive. Sequenced input: PBMCs. CDR3 sequence reads: CASSLALAPDYNEQFF. The CDR3, as DNA: TGTGCCAGCAGCTTAGCGCTAGCGCCCGATTACAATGAGCAGTTCTTC.